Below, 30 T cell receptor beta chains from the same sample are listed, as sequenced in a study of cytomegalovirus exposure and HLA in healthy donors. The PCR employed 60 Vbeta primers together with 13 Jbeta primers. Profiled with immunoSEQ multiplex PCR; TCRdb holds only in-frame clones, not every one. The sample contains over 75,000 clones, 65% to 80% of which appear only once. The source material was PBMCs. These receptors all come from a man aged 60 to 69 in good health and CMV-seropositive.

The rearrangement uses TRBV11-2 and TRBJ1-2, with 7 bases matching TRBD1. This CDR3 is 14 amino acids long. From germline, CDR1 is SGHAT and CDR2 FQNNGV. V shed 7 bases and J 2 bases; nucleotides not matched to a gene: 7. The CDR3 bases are TGTGCCAGCATCAAACAGGACAGGAACTATGGCTACACCTTC. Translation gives CASIKQDRNYGYTF.

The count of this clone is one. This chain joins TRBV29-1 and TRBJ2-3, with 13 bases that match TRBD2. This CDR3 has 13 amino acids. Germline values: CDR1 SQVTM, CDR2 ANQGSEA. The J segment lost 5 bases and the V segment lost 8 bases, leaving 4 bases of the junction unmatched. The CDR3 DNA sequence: TGCAGCCTTCGGACTAGCGGGGGAGATACGCAGTATTTT. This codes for CSLRTSGGDTQYF.

In DNA form, the CDR3 reads TGTGCCAGCAGTGAAAGGGACAGGGGGTGGGGGACCCAGTACTTC. Translation gives CASSERDRGWGTQYF. The gene calls are TRBV6-1 and TRBJ2-5; 11 nucleotides match TRBD1. The ends lost 2 bases at V and 7 bases at J; junction bases unmatched: 6. CDR1 MNHNS and CDR2 SASEGT come from the germline V gene. This CDR3 spans 15 amino acids.

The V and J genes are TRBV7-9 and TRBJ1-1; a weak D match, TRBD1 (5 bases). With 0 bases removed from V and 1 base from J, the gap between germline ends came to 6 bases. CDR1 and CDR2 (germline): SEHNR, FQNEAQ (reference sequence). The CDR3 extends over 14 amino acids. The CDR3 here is CASSLAGENTEAFF. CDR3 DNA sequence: TGTGCCAGCAGCTTAGCAGGGGAGAACACTGAAGCTTTCTTT.

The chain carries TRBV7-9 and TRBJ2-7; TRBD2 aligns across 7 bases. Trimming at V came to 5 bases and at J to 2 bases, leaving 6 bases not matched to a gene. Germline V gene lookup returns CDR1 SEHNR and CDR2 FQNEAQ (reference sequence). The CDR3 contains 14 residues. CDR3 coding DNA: TGTGCCAGCAGCCCCCTGGGGGGGACCTACGAGCAGTACTTC. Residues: CASSPLGGTYEQYF.

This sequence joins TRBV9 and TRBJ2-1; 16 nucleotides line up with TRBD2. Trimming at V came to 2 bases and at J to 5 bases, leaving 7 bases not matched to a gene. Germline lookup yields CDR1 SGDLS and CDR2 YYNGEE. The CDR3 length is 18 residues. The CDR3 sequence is CASSVGTSGGAGNNEQFF. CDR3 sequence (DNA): TGTGCCAGCAGCGTCGGGACTAGCGGGGGGGCTGGAAACAATGAGCAGTTCTTC.

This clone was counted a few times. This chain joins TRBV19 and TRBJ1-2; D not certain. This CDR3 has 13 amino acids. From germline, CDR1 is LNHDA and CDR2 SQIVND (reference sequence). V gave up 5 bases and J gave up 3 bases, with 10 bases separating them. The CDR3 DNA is TGTGCCAGTAGTGGAAGACGGGACTATGGCTACACCTTC. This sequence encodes CASSGRRDYGYTF.

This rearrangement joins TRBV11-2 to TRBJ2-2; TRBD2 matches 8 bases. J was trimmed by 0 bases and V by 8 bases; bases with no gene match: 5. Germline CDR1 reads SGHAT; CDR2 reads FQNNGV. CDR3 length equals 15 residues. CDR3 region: CASCPGLANTGELFF. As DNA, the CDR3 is TGTGCCAGCTGTCCGGGACTAGCGAACACCGGGGAGCTGTTTTTT.

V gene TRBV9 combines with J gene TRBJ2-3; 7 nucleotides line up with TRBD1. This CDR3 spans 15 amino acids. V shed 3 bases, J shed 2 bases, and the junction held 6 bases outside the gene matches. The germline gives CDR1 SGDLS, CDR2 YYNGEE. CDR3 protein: CASSARDSYTDTQYF. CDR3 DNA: TGTGCCAGCAGCGCCCGGGACAGTTACACAGATACGCAGTATTTT.

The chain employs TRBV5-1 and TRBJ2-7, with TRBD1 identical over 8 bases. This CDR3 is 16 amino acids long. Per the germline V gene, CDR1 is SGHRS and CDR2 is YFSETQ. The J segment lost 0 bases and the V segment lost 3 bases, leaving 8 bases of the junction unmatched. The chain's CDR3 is CASSSGQGWSSYEQYF. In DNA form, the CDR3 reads TGCGCCAGCAGCTCAGGACAGGGATGGAGCTCCTACGAGCAGTACTTC.

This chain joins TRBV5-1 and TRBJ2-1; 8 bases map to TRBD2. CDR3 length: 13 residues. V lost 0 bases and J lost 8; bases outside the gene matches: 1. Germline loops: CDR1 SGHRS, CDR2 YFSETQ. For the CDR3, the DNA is TGCGCCAGCAGCTTGGGCGGGGGGTATGAGCAGTTCTTC. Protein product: CASSLGGGYEQFF.

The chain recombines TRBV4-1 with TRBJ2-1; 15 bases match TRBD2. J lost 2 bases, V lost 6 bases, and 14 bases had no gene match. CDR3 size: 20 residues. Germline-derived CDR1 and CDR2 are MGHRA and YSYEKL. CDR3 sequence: CASRQWTSGGAYLPYNEQFF. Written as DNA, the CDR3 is TGCGCCAGCAGACAATGGACTAGCGGGGGGGCCTATCTCCCCTACAATGAGCAGTTCTTC.

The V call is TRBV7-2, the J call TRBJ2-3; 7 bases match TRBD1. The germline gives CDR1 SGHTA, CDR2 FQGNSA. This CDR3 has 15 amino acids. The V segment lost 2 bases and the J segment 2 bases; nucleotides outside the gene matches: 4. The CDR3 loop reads CASSLLGGPTDTQYF. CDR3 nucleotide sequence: TGTGCCAGCAGCTTACTAGGGGGCCCCACAGATACGCAGTATTTT.

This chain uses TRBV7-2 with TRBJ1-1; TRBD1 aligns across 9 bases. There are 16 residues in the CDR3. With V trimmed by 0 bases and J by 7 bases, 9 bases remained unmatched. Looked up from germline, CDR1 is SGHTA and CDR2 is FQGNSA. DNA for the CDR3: TGTGCCAGCAGCTTAGCCCCCTACAGGGGGCGCAATGAAGCTTTCTTT. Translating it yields CASSLAPYRGRNEAFF.

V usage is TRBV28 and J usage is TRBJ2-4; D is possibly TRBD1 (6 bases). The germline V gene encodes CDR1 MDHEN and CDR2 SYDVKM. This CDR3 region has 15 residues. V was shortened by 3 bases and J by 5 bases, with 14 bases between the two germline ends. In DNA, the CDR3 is TGTGCCAGCAGTTTTTTGGGGGCGCTGGAAAACATTCAGTACTTC. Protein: CASSFLGALENIQYF.

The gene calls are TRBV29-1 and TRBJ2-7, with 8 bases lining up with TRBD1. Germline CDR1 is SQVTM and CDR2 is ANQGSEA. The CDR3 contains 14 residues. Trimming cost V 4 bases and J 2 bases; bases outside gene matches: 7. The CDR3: CSVGAGQATYEQYF. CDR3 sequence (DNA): TGCAGCGTTGGGGCGGGACAGGCGACCTACGAGCAGTACTTC.

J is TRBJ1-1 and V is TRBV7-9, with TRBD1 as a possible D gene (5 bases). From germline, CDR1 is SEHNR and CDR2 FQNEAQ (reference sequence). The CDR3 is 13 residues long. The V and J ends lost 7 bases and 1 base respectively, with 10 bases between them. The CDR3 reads CASTSGTNTEAFF. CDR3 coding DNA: TGTGCCAGCACCAGCGGGACGAACACTGAAGCTTTCTTT. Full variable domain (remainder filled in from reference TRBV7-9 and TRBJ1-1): DTGVSQNPRHKITKRGQNVTFRCDPISEHNRLYWYRQTLGQGPEFLTYFQNEAQLEKSRLLSDRFSAERPKGSFSTLEIQRTEQGDSAMYLCASTSGTNTEAFFGQGTRLTVV.

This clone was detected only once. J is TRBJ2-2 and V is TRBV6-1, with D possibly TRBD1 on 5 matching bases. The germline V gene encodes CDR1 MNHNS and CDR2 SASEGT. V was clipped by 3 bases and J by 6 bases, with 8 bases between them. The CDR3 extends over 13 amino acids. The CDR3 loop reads CASSDQGPGELFF. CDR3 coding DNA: TGTGCCAGCAGTGATCAGGGCCCCGGGGAGCTGTTTTTT.

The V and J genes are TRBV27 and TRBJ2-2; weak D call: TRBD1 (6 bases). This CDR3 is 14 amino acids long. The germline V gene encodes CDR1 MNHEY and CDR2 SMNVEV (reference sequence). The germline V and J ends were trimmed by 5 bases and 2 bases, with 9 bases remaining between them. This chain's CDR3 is CASSGQRNTGELFF. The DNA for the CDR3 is TGTGCCAGCAGTGGACAGCGTAACACCGGGGAGCTGTTTTTT.

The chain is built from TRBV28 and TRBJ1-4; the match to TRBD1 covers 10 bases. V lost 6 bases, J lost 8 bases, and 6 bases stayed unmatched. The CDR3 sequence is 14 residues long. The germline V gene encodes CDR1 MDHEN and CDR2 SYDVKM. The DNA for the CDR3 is TGTGCCAGCAGGGTGACAGGGGGCTTAGAAAAACTGTTTTTT. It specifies CASRVTGGLEKLFF.

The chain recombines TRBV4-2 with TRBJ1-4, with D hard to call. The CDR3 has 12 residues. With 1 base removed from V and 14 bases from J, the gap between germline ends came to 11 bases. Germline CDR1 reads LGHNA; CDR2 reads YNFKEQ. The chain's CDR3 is CASSQGGFGLFF. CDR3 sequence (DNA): TGTGCCAGCAGCCAAGGAGGGTTTGGTCTGTTTTTT.

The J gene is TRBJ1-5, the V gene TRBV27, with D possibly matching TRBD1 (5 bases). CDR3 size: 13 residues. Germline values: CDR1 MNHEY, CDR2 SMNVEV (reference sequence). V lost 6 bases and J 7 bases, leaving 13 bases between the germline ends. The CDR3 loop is CASSDGRGQPQHF. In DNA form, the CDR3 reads TGTGCCAGCAGCGACGGAAGGGGCCAGCCCCAGCATTTT.

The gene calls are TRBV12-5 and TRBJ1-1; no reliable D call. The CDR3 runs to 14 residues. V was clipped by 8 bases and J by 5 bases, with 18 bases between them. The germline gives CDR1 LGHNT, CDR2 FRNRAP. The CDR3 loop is CASTSSGLMTEAFF. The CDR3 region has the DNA TGTGCTAGTACTAGTTCGGGGTTGATGACTGAAGCTTTCTTT.

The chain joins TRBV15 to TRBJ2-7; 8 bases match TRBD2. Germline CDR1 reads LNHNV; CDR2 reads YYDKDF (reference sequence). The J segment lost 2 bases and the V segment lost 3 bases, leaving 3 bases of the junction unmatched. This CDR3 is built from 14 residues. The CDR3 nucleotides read TGTGCCACCAGCAGTGGTAGCGGGGCCTACGAGCAGTACTTC. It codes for CATSSGSGAYEQYF.

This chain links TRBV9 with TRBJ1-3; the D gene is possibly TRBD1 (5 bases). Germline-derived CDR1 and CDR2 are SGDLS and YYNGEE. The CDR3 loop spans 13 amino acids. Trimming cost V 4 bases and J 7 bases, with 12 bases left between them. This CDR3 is CASSSGSRNTIYF. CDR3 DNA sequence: TGTGCCAGCAGCTCAGGGTCCCGGAACACCATATATTTT.

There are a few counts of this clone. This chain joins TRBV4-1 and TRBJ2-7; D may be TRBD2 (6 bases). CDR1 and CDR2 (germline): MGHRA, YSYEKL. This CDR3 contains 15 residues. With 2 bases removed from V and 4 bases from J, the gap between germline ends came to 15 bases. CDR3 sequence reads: CASSQRGVRGYEQYF. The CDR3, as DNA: TGCGCCAGCAGCCAACGGGGCGTCCGGGGGTACGAGCAGTACTTC.

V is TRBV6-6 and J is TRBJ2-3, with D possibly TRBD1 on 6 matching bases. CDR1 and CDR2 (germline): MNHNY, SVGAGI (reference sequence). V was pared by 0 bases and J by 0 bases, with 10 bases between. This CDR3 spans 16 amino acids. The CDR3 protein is CASSYSSGASTDTQYF. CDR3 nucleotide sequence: TGTGCCAGCAGTTACTCATCAGGGGCTAGCACAGATACGCAGTATTTT.

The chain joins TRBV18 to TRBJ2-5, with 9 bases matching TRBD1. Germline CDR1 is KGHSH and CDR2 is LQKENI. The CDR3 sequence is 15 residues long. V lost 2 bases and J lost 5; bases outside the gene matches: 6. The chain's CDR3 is CASSPGQGSWETQYF. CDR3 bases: TGTGCCAGCTCACCAGGACAGGGGAGTTGGGAGACCCAGTACTTC.

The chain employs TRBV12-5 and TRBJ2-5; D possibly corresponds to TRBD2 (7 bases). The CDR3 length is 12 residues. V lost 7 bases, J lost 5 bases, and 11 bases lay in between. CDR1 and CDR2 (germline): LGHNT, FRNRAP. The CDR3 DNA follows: TGTGCTAGTGCCGAGGGGGGGGAGACCCAGTACTTC. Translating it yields CASAEGGETQYF. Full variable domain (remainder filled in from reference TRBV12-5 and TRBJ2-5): DARVTQTPRHKVTEMGQEVTMRCQPILGHNTVFWYRQTMMQGLELLAYFRNRAPLDDSGMPKDRFSAEMPDATLATLKIQPSEPRDSAVYFCASAEGGETQYFGPGTRLLVL.

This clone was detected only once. The CDR3, as DNA: TGTGCCAGCAGCTCACAGACAGGGGGAAACTACGAGCAGTACTTC. Protein: CASSSQTGGNYEQYF. The J gene is TRBJ2-7, the V gene TRBV7-2; 9 bases map to TRBD1. Trimming cost V 4 bases and J 3 bases; bases outside gene matches: 7. CDR1 is SGHTA and CDR2 is FQGNSA in the germline V gene. This CDR3 has 15 amino acids. The whole variable domain, remainder taken from reference TRBV7-2 and TRBJ2-7, is GAGVSQSPSNKVTEKGKDVELRCDPISGHTALYWYRQSLGQGLEFLIYFQGNSAPDKSGLPSDRFSAERTGGSVSTLTIQRTQQEDSAVYLCASSSQTGGNYEQYFGPGTRLTVT.